This TCR beta chain comes out of a study of response to subunit inactivated influenza vaccine. Whole-study findings and limits: T cells newly recruited by each seasonal influenza vaccination are few, the authors suggested.

TCRdb reanalysed the RT-PCR reads using MiXCR and keeps one entry per CDR3 protein. The data contain just under 550,000 distinct CDR3 sequences, roughly 25% of them singletons. The germline V gene has CDR1 LNHNV and CDR2 YYDKDF (reference sequence). The V end lost 0 bases, the J end lost 4 bases, and 10 bases lay between the germline ends. The CDR3 consists of 14 residues. There are a few counts of this clonotype. The antigen is undetermined. The sample was also linked to a second study, of T cells expressing NK-cell markers. That source notes: UMIs accompanied the 5'RACE template switching by which TCR beta cDNA was made. Sorted CD3+CD56-NKG2C+, CD3+CD56+NKG2C+ and CD3+CD56+NKG2C- T cells supplied the TCR beta repertoires. In a group of several donors, dominant NKG2C+ clonotypes represented about 1.0-7.0% of CD8+ T cells. In a few donors, dominant clonotypes made up 28.3-60.1% of CD3+CD56-NKG2C+ cells.

Specimen: CD4+ T cells sorted from PBMCs, collected less than 13 days after vaccination. The clonotype was recovered from a man between 50 and 59 years old who received an inactivated influenza vaccine. The chain carries TRBV15 and TRBJ2-7; no reliable D call. The CDR3 is CATSRDFGPYEQYF. DNA for the CDR3: TGTGCCACCAGCAGAGATTTCGGACCTTACGAGCAGTACTTC.